This T cell receptor (beta chain) was sequenced in a study of PD-L1 blockade in urothelial cancer. Background on the study: Males with urothelial cancer arising in the bladder constituted about nine tenths of the roughly 30 patients. At 3 weeks after treatment start (second dose) and again at 6 weeks, blood was analyzed. T cells were recovered from blood samples at a median of roughly 150,000.

A spike-in of synthetic TCR analog templates was added to each PCR. Assay used: immunoSEQ multiplex PCR; TCRdb lists only in-frame clones, some missing. Of tens of thousands of clones listed, 70% to 90% were seen once; the top ten hold approximately 15%. Germline CDR1 and CDR2: MGHRA and YSYEKL. The CDR3 spans 16 residues. V dropped 0 bases and J dropped 1; count of bases not matched to a gene: 5. Sample time point: pretreatment peripheral blood. The rearrangement joins TRBV4-1 to TRBJ1-1; TRBD1 matches at 7 bases. This sequence originates from a man aged 55 to 69 with urothelial cancer. Sequences were derived from PBMCs, sampled around atezolizumab (anti-PD-L1) treatment. The CDR3 here is CASSQDPRTGNTEAFF. In DNA form, the CDR3 reads TGCGCCAGCAGCCAAGACCCGCGGACAGGGAACACTGAAGCTTTCTTT.